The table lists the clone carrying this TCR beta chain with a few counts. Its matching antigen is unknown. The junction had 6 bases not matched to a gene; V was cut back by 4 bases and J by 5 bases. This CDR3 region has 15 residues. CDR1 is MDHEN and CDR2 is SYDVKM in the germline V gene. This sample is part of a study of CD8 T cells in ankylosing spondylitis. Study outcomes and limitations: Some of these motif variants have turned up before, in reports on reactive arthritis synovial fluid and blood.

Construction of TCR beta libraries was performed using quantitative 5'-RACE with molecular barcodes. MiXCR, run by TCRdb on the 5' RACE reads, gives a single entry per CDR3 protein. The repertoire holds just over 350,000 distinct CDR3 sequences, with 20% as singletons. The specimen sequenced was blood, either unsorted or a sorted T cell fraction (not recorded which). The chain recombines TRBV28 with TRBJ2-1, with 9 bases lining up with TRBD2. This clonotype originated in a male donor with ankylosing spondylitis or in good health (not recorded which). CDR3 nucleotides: TGTGCCAGCAGTTCCCCGACTAGCGGCGACAATGAGCAGTTCTTC. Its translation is CASSSPTSGDNEQFF.